The clone carrying this T cell receptor (beta chain) has at least ten counts. This entry belongs to a study of T cells in Graves' hyperthyroidism and ophthalmopathy. Background on the study: Pretreatment peripheral blood was obtained at initial diagnosis.

Lactation, pregnancy, other autoimmune disease or uncontrolled infection led to exclusion of patients. Each 10 ml fresh peripheral blood draw supplied the PBMCs. Trimming removed 0 bases at V and 6 bases at J, with 14 bases between. The germline gives CDR1 GTSNPN, CDR2 SVGIG (reference sequence). The CDR3 has 15 residues. Authors of the study amplified TCR beta CDR3 regions from RNA transcripts. The HTBI primer set drove a first-round RT-PCR of the TCR CDR3. Via MiXCR, TCRdb re-called the multiplex PCR reads, giving one row per CDR3 protein. The sample consists of about 500,000 distinct CDR3 sequences, roughly 16% of them appearing once.

V and J are TRBV30 and TRBJ1-4, with D unclear. The sequenced sample was blood. This sequence originates from a woman in her 30s with Graves' ophthalmopathy. This CDR3 is CAWSVGIGQYEKLFF. The CDR3 nucleotides read TGTGCCTGGAGTGTAGGGATTGGGCAGTATGAAAAACTGTTTTTT.